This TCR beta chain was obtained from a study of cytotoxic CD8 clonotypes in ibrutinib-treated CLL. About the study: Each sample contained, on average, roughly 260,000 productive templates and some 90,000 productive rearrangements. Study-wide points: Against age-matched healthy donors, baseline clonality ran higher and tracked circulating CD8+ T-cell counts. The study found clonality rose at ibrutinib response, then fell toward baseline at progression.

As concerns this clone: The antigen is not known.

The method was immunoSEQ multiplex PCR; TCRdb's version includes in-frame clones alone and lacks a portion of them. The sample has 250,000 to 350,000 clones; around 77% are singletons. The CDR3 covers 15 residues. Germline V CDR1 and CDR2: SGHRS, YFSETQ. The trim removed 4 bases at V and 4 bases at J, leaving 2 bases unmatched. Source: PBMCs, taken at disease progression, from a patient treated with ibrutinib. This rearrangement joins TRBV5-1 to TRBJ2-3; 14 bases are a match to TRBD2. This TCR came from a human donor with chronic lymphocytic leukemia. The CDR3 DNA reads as TGCGCCAGCAGCCGGACTAGCGGGGGGCCAGATACGCAGTATTTT. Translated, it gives CASSRTSGGPDTQYF.